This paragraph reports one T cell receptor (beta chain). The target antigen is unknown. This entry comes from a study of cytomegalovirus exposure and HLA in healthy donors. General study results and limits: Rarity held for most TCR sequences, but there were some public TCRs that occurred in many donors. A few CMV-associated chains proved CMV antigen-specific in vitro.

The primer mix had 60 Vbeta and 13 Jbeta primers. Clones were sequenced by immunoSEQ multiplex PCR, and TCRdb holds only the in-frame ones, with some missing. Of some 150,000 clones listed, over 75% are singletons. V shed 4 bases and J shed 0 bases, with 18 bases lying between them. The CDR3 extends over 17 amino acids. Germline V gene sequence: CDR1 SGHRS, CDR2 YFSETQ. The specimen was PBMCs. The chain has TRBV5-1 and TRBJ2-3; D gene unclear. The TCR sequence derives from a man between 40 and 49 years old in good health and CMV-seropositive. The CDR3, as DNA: TGCGCCAGCAGCCGCGTGAGGAGTGCGGAGAGCACAGATACGCAGTATTTT. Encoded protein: CASSRVRSAESTDTQYF.